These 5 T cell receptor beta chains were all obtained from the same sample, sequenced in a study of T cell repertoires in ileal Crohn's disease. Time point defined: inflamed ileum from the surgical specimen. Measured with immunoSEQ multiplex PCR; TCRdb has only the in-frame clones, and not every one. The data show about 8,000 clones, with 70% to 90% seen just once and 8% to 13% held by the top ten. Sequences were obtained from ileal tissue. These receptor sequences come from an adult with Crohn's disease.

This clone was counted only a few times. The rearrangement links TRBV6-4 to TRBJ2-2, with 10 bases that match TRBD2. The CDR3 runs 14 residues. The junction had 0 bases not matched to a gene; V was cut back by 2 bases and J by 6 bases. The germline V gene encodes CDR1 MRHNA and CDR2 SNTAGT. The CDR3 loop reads CASSDGTSAGELFF. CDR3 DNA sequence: TGTGCCAGCAGTGACGGGACTAGCGCCGGGGAGCTGTTTTTT.

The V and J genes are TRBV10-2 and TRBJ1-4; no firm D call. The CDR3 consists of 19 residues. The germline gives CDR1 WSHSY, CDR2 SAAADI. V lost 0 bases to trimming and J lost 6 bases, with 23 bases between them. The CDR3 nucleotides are TGCGCCAGCAGTGAGTCGAGTAGGTCCTTACCCCTGGGAGATGAAAAACTGTTTTTT. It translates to CASSESSRSLPLGDEKLFF.

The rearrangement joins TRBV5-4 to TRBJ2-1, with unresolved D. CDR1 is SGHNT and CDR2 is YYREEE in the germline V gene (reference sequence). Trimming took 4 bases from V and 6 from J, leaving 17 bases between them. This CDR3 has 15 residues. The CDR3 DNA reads TGTGCCAGCAGCCTCGACCCATCGAGGCGCAATGAGCAGTTCTTC. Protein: CASSLDPSRRNEQFF.

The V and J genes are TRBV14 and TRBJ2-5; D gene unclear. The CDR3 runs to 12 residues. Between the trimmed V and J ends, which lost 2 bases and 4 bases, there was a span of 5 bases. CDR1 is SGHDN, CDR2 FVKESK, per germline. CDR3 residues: CASSQWSETQYF. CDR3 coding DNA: TGTGCCAGCAGCCAATGGTCAGAGACCCAGTACTTC.

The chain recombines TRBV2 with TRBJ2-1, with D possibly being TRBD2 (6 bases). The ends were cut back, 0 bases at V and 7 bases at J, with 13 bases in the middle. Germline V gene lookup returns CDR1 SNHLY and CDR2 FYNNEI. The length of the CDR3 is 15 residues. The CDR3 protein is CASSEAGGVRNEQFF. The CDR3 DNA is TGTGCCAGCAGTGAAGCGGGCGGGGTCAGGAATGAGCAGTTCTTC.